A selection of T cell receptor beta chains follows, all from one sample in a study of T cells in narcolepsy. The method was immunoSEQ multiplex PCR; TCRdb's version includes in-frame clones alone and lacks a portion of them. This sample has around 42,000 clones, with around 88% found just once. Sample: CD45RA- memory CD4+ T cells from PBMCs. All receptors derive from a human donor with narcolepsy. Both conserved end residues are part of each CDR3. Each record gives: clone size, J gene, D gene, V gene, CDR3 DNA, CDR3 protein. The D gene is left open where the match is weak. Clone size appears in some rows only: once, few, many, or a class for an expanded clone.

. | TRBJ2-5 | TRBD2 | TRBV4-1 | TGCGCCAGCAGCCAACCGACTAGCGGGGCAGAGACCCAGTACTTC | CASSQPTSGAETQYF
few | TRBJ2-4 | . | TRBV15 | TGTGCCACCAGCAGAGGACAATCCAAAAACATTCAGTACTTC | CATSRGQSKNIQYF
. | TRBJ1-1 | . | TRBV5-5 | TGTGCCAGCAGCCCGGCGGGAGATAACACTGAAGCTTTCTTT | CASSPAGDNTEAFF
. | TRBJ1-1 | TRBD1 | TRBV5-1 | TGCGCCAGCAGCTTGGCAGGGGGTTTCGACACTGAAGCTTTCTTT | CASSLAGGFDTEAFF
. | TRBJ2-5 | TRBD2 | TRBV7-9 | TGTGCCAGCGGCTTAGCCCTGGGGACTAGCGGCCAAGAGACCCAGTACTTC | CASGLALGTSGQETQYF
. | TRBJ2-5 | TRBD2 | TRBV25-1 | TGTGCCAGCAGTCGCACTTGGGGGGGGCAAGAGACCCAGTACTTC | CASSRTWGGQETQYF
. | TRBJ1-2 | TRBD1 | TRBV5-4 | TGTGCCAGCAGAGTGACAGGGGGCGGACATGGCTACACCTTC | CASRVTGGGHGYTF
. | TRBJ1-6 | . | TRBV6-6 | TGTGCCAGCCGGGCGCAGGGAAATTCACCCCTCCACTTT | CASRAQGNSPLHF
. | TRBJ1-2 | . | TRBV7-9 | TGTGCCAGCAGCCAGGGGAGGGGCTATGGCTACACCTTC | CASSQGRGYGYTF
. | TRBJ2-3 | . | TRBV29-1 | TGCAGCGTTGACCCCATAGGGGATACGCAGTATTTT | CSVDPIGDTQYF
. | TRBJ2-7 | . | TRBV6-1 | TGTGCCAGCAGTGCCGTCGGCAGGGGTGTCTCCTACGAGCAGTACTTC | CASSAVGRGVSYEQYF
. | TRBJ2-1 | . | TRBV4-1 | TGCGCCAGCAGCCAAGGGGAACAGGCATCGGGTGCTGAGCAGTTCTTC | CASSQGEQASGAEQFF
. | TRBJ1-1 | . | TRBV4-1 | TGCGCCAGCAGCCTCAGACAGGTCGGCGGGAACACTGAAGCTTTCTTT | CASSLRQVGGNTEAFF
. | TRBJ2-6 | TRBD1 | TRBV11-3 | TGTGCCAGCAGATCAACAGGGGCCAGGGCCAACGTCCTGACTTTC | CASRSTGARANVLTF
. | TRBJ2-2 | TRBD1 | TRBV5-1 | TGCGCCAGCAGCCAGGACAGGGGAGGGCTGTTTTTT | CASSQDRGGLFF
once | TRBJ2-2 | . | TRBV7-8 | TGTGCCAGCAGCTTAGCGCAAGGCCCCGGGGAGCTGTTTTTT | CASSLAQGPGELFF
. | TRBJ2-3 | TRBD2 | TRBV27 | TGTGCCAGCAGACCAGCGGGGGTCACAGATACGCAGTATTTT | CASRPAGVTDTQYF
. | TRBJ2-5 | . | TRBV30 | TGTGCCGGTGTCCCGGGCGGGTCCAAAGAGACCCAGTACTTC | CAGVPGGSKETQYF
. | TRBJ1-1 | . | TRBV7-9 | TGTGCCAGCAGCTTAATTTCGTCTAGGAACACTGAAGCTTTCTTT | CASSLISSRNTEAFF
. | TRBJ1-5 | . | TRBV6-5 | TGTGCCAGCAGTTACTCAGGCTCTGGCAATCAGCCCCAGCATTTT | CASSYSGSGNQPQHF
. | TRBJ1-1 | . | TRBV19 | TGTGCCACCAAACAGGACCCGGGCACTGAAGCTTTCTTT | CATKQDPGTEAFF
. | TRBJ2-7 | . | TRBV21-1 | TGTGCCAGCAGCAAAAGTAGGGGGACAGGGTTCAACGAGCAGTACTTC | CASSKSRGTGFNEQYF
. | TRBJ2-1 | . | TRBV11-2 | TGTGCCAGCAGCTTAGATCAACGGGACTTTCCTTTCTTC | CASSLDQRDFPFF
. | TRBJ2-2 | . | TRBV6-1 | TGTGCCAGCACCAAGGACAGGAACACCGGGGAGCTGTTTTTT | CASTKDRNTGELFF
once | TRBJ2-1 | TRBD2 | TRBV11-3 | TGTGCCAGCAGCGCCGGGGGGGGCAATGAGCAGTTCTTC | CASSAGGGNEQFF
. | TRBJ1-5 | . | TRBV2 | TGTGCCACCGCGGACGGACGGAATCAGCCCCAGCATTTT | CATADGRNQPQHF
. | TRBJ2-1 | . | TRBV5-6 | TGTGCCAGCAGCTTGGCCTTCCGATCGATGGGGTGGGATGAGCAGTTCTTC | CASSLAFRSMGWDEQFF
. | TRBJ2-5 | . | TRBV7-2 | TGTGCCAGCAGCCTCTTACGCGCGGAGACCCAGTACTTC | CASSLLRAETQYF
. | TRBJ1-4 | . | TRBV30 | TGTGCCTGGGAAGGGCGGGGAAATGAAAAACTGTTTTTT | CAWEGRGNEKLFF
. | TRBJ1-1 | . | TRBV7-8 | TGTGCCAGCAGCTTAGCGGGGGCGACGGACACTGAAGCTTTCTTT | CASSLAGATDTEAFF
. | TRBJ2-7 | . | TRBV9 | TGTGCCAGCAGCGTAGAGCATAATCGGCCATGGGGCGAGCAGTACTTC | CASSVEHNRPWGEQYF
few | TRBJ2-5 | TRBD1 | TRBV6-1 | TGTGCCAGCAGCCTCAGGGGGCCTCGGGGGACCCAGTACTTC | CASSLRGPRGTQYF
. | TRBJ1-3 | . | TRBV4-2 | TGTGCCAGCAGCCAAGTGGGGGGAAGCTCTGGAAACACCATATATTTT | CASSQVGGSSGNTIYF
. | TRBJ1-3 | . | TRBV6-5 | TGTGCCAGCGAGGGATCTGGAAACACCATATATTTT | CASEGSGNTIYF
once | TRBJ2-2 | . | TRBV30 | TGTGCCTGGAGGCCGGGGTTTGGGAACACCGGGGAGCTGTTTTTT | CAWRPGFGNTGELFF